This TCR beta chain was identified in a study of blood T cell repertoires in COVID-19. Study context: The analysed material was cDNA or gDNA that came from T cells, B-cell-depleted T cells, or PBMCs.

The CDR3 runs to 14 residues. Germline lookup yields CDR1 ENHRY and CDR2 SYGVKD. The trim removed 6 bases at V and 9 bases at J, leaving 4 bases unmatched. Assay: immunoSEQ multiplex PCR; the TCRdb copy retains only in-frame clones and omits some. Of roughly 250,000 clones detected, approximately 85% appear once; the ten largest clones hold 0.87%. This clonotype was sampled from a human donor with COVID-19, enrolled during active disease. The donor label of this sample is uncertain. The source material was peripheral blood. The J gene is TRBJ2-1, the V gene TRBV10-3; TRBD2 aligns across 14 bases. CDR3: CAIRVTSGRVEQFF. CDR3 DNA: TGTGCCATCAGGGTGACTAGCGGGAGGGTTGAGCAGTTCTTC.